The 3 T cell receptor beta chains in this list originate from one sample, sequenced in a study of blood T cell repertoires in COVID-19. Data came from immunoSEQ multiplex PCR; TCRdb stores just in-frame clones and leaves some out. The sample has approximately 190,000 clones; approximately 79% are singletons. Sequencing was carried out using peripheral blood. Source of these receptors: a man aged 55 to 70 with active or convalescent COVID-19.

This chain links TRBV3-1 (or the pseudogene TRBV3-2) with TRBJ2-1; TRBD2 matches at 7 bases. There are 16 residues in the CDR3. In germline, CDR1 is LGHDT, CDR2 YNNKEL (reference sequence). With 0 bases clipped from V and 6 bases from J, the junction kept 8 bases outside the gene matches. CDR3 in amino acids: CASSQDWWEGSNEQFF. CDR3 DNA: TGTGCCAGCAGCCAAGATTGGTGGGAGGGAAGCAATGAGCAGTTCTTC.

The chain is built from TRBV7-2 and TRBJ2-7; 15 bases fit TRBD2. This CDR3 has 17 amino acids. After removal of 6 bases from V and 4 bases from J, the junction contained 10 bases not matched to a gene. Germline V gene lookup returns CDR1 SGHTA and CDR2 FQGNSA. CDR3 sequence reads: CASSYGLAGGPIYEQYF. Here the CDR3 DNA reads TGTGCCAGCAGTTACGGACTAGCGGGAGGGCCGATATACGAGCAGTACTTC.

This sequence joins TRBV7-2 and TRBJ2-7; TRBD1 agrees at 7 bases. The CDR3 length is 15 residues. V lost 1 base and J lost 4; bases outside the gene matches: 7. The germline CDR1 and CDR2 sequences are SGHTA and FQGNSA. CDR3: CASSLDSGQRYEQYF. CDR3 nucleotides: TGTGCCAGCAGCTTAGATTCGGGACAGAGATACGAGCAGTACTTC. Looking up the rest from reference TRBV7-2 and TRBJ2-7 gives the full variable domain: GAGVSQSPSNKVTEKGKDVELRCDPISGHTALYWYRQSLGQGLEFLIYFQGNSAPDKSGLPSDRFSAERTGGSVSTLTIQRTQQEDSAVYLCASSLDSGQRYEQYFGPGTRLTVT.